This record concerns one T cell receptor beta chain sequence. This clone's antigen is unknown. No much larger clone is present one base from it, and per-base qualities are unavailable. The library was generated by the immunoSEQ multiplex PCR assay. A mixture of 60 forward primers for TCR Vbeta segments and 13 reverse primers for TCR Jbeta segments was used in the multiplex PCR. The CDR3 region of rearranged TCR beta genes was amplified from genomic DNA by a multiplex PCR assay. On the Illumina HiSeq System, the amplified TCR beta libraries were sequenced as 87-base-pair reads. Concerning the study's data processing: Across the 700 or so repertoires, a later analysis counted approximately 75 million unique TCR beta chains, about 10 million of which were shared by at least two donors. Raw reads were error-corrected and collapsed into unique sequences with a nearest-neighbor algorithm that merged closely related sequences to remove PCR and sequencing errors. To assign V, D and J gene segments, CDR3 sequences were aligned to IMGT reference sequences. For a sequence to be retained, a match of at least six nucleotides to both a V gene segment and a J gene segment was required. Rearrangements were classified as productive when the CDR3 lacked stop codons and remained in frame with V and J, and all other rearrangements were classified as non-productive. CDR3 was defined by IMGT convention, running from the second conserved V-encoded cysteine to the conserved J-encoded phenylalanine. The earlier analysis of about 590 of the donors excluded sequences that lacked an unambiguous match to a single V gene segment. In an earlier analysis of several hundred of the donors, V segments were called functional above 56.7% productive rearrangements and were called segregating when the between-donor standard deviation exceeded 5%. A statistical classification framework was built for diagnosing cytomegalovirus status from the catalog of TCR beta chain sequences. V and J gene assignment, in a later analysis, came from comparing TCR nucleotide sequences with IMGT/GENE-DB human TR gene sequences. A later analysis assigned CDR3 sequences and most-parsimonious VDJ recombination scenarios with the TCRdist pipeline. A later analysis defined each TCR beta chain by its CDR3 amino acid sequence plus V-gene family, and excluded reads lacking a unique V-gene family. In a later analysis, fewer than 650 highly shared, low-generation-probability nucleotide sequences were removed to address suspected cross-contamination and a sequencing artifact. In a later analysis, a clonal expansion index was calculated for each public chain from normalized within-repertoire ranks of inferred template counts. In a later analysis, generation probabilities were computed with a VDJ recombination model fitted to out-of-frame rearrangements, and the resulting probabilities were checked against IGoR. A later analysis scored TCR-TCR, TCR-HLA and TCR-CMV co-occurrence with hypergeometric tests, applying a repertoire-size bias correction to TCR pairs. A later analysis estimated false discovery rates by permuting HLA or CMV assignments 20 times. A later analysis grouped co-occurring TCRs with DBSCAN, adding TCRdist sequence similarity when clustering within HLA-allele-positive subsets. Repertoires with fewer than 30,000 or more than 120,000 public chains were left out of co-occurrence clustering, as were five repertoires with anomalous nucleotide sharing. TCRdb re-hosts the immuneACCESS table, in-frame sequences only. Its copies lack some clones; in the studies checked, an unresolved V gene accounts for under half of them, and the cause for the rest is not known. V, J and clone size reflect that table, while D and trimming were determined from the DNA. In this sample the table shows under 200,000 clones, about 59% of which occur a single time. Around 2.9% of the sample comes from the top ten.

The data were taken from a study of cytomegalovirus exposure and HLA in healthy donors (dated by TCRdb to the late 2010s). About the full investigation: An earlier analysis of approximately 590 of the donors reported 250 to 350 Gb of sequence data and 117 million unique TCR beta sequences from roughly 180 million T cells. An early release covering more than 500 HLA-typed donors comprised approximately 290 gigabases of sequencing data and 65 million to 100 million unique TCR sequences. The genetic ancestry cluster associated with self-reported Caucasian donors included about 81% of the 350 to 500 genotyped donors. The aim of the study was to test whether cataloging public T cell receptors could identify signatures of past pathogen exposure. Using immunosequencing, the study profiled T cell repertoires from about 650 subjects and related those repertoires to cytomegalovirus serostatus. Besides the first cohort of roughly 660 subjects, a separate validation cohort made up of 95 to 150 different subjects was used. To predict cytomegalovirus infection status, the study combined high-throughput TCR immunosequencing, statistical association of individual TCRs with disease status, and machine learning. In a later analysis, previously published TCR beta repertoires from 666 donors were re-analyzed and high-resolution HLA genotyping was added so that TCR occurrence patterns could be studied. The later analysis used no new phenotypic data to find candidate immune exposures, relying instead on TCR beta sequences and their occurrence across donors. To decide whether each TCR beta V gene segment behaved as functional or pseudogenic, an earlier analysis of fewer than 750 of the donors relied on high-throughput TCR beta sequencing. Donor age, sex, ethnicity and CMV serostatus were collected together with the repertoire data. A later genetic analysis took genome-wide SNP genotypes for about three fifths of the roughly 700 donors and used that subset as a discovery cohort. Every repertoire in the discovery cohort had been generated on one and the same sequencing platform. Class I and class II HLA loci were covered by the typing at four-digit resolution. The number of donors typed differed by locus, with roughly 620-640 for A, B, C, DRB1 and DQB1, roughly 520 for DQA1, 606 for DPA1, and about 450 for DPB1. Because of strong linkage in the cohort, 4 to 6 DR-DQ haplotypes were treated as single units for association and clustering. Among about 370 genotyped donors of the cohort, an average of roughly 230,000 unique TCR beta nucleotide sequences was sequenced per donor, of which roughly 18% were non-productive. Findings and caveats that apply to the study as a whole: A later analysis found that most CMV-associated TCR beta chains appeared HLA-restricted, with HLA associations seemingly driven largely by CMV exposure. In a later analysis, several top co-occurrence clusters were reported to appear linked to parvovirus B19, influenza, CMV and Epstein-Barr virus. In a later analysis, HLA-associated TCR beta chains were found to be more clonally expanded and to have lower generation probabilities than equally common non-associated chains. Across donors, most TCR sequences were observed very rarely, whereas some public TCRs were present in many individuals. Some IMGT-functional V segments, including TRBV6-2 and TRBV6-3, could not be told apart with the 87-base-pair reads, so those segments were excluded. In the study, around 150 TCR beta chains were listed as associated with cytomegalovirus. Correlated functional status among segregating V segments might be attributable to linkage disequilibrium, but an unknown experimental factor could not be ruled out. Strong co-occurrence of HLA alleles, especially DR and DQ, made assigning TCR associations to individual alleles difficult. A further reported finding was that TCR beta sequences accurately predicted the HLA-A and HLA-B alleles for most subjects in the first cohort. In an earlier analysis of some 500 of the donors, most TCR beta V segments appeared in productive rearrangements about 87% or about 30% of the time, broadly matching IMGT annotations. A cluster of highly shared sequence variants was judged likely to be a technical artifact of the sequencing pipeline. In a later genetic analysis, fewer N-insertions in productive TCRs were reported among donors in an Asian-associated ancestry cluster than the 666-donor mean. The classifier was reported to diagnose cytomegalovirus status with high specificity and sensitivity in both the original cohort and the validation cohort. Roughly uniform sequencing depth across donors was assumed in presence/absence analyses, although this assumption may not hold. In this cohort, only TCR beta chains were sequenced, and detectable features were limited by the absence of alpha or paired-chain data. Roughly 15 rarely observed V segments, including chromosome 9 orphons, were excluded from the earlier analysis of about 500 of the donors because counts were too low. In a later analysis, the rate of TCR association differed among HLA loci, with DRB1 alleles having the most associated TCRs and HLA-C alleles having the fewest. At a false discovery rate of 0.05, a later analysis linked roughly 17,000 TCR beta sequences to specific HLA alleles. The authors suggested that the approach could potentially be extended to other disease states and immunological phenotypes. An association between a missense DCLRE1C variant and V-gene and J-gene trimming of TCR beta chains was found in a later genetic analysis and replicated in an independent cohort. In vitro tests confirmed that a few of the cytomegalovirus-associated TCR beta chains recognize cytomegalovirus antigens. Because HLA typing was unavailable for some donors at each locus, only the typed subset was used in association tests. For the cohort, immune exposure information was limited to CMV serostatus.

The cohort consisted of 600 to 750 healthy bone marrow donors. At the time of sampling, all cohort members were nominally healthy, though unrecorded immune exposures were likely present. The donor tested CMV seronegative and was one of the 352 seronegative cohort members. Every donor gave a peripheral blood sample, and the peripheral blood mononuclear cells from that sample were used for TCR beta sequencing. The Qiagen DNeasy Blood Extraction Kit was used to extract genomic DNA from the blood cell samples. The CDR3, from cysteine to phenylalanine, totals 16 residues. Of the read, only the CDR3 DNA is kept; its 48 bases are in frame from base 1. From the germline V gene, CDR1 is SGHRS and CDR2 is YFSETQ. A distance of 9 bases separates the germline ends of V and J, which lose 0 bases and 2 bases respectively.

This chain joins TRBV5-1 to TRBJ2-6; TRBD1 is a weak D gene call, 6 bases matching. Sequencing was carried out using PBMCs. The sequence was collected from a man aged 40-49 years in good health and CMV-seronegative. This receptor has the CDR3 CASSLEGQTGANVLTF. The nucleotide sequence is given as TGCGCCAGCAGCTTGGAAGGACAGACTGGGGCCAACGTCCTGACTTTC.